A single sample is the source of the 18 T cell receptor beta chains below, sequenced in a study of blood T cell repertoires in COVID-19. Measured with immunoSEQ multiplex PCR; TCRdb has only the in-frame clones, and not every one. The sample lists 100,000 to 110,000 clones, 70% to 90% occurring once. Sequencing input: peripheral blood. Source of these receptors: a human donor in a cohort sampled during active COVID-19.

CDR3 coding DNA: TGCGCCAGCAGCTTGATAGGGGGTATCTACAATGAGCAGTTCTTC. It encodes CASSLIGGIYNEQFF. The rearrangement uses TRBV5-1 and TRBJ2-1, with D tentatively TRBD1 (6 bases). Germline V CDR1 and CDR2: SGHRS, YFSETQ. This CDR3 contains 15 residues. The germline V and J ends were trimmed by 1 base and 3 bases, with 11 bases remaining between them.

The chain combines TRBV11-2 with TRBJ2-3; maybe TRBD2 (6 bases). The ends were cut back, 3 bases at V and 2 bases at J, with 12 bases in the middle. Germline V lookup: CDR1 SGHAT, CDR2 FQNNGV. The CDR3 extends over 15 amino acids. The CDR3: CASSFLEGTTDTQYF. The CDR3 coding sequence is TGTGCCAGCAGCTTTCTGGAGGGGACCACAGATACGCAGTATTTT. Drawing the rest from reference TRBV11-2 and TRBJ2-3, the complete variable domain is EAGVAQSPRYKIIEKRQSVAFWCNPISGHATLYWYQQILGQGPKLLIQFQNNGVVDDSQLPKDRFSAERLKGVDSTLKIQPAKLEDSAVYLCASSFLEGTTDTQYFGPGTRLTVL.

This clone was counted only a few times. J is TRBJ1-2 and V is TRBV6-1; D uncertain. Trimming cost V 0 bases and J 7 bases, with 15 bases left between them. The CDR3 loop spans 15 amino acids. Looked up from germline, CDR1 is MNHNS and CDR2 is SASEGT. Here the CDR3 DNA reads TGTGCCAGCAGTGAAGCTTTTGCCCAGGCCGGTGGCTACACCTTC. It specifies CASSEAFAQAGGYTF.

The chain recombines TRBV15 with TRBJ2-5; D is undetermined. V was clipped by 0 bases and J by 4 bases, with 12 bases between them. The CDR3 is 15 amino acids. Germline V gene sequence: CDR1 LNHNV, CDR2 YYDKDF (reference sequence). The CDR3 is CATSRDLATGETQYF. The CDR3 nucleotides read TGTGCCACCAGCAGAGATTTAGCAACCGGAGAGACCCAGTACTTC.

The rearrangement joins TRBV4-2 to TRBJ1-3; D not resolved. V dropped 5 bases and J dropped 1 base, with 9 bases sitting between them. The V gene's germline CDR1 is LGHNA and CDR2 YNFKEQ. The CDR3 consists of 14 residues. The chain's CDR3 is CASSTPGSGNTIYF. CDR3 nucleotide sequence: TGTGCCAGCAGCACTCCAGGATCTGGAAACACCATATATTTT.

The chain recombines TRBV10-3 with TRBJ1-5, with 10 nucleotides matching TRBD1. V shed 1 base, J shed 3 bases, and the junction held 9 bases outside the gene matches. Germline V gives CDR1 ENHRY, CDR2 SYGVKD. The CDR3 is made up of 18 amino acids. CDR3 coding DNA: TGTGCCATCAGTGAGTTAGGAACCGGGACAGGGGACAATCAGCCCCAGCATTTT. Encoded protein: CAISELGTGTGDNQPQHF.

This chain links TRBV12-3 or TRBV12-4 with TRBJ2-7, with unresolved D. The CDR3 consists of 12 residues. Trimming left V 6 bases short and J 8 bases short, with 14 bases between. This chain's CDR3 is CASRLTLQQQYF. CDR3 DNA: TGTGCCAGCAGACTCACCCTACAGCAGCAGTACTTC.

J is TRBJ1-5 and V is TRBV19, with 7 bases matching TRBD1. There are 13 residues in the CDR3. Germline CDR1 is LNHDA and CDR2 is SQIVND (reference sequence). With 8 bases clipped from V and 2 bases from J, the junction kept 3 bases outside the gene matches. The CDR3 coding sequence is TGTGCCAGTTCCGACAGGGGCAATCAGCCCCAGCATTTT. It codes for CASSDRGNQPQHF.

The genes are TRBV5-1 and TRBJ1-4, with D perhaps matching TRBD1 (6 bases). V gave up 3 bases and J gave up 3 bases, with 18 bases separating them. CDR3 length: 17 residues. The V gene's germline CDR1 is SGHRS and CDR2 YFSETQ. The CDR3 nucleotides are TGCGCCAGCAGCTCGAACCTTAGGACAGCCGCTAATGAAAAACTGTTTTTT. It is translated as CASSSNLRTAANEKLFF.

The V gene is TRBV6-5, the J gene TRBJ1-5; possible D gene TRBD1, 6 bases. The germline CDR1 and CDR2 sequences are MNHEY and SVGAGI. Trimming pared 6 bases from V and 0 bases from J, leaving 12 bases between. This CDR3 is 15 amino acids long. In nucleotides, the CDR3 is TGTGCCAGCAGGCTCGGACAGAATAGCAATCAGCCCCAGCATTTT. Its translation: CASRLGQNSNQPQHF.

On this clone itself: The junction departs from germline at one end; a sequencing error may be responsible. The same CDR3 is also encoded by other DNA sequences in this sample. The V call is TRBV7-2, the J call TRBJ1-6; maybe TRBD1 (6 bases). CDR1 and CDR2 from the germline V gene are SGHTA and FQGNSA. The CDR3 is 15 amino acids. The CDR3 loop reads CASSLLRGSDSPLHF. DNA of the CDR3: TGTGCCAGCAGCCTGTTGAGGGGGTCTGATTCACCCCTTCACTTT.

The rearrangement joins TRBV3-1 (or the pseudogene TRBV3-2) to TRBJ2-7; D not resolved. There are 13 residues in the CDR3. With 1 base removed from V and 5 bases from J, the gap between germline ends came to 9 bases. Germline CDR1 is LGHDT and CDR2 is YNNKEL (reference sequence). The CDR3 region has the DNA TGTGCCAGCAGCCAAGCTCCCCCTGACGAGCAGTACTTC. Its protein is CASSQAPPDEQYF.

The chain couples TRBV9 to TRBJ2-7; 11 positions match TRBD1. Trimming cost V 4 bases and J 4 bases; bases outside gene matches: 7. Germline CDR1 SGDLS, CDR2 YYNGEE. This CDR3 has 15 residues. CDR3 sequence reads: CASSPGTGGLYEQYF. CDR3 nucleotide sequence: TGTGCCAGCAGCCCCGGGACAGGGGGTCTGTACGAGCAGTACTTC.

Only one count was recorded for this clone. The V gene is TRBV6-6, the J gene TRBJ1-2; maybe TRBD1 (5 bases). The CDR3 consists of 14 residues. Germline loops: CDR1 MNHNY, CDR2 SVGAGI (reference sequence). V was clipped by 7 bases and J by 4 bases, with 16 bases between them. The CDR3 sequence: CASTLGQGVYGYTF. DNA of the CDR3: TGTGCCAGCACCCTGGGGCAGGGCGTCTATGGCTACACCTTC.

Concerning this clone itself: This specimen includes other DNA sequences encoding the same CDR3. The chain couples TRBV10-3 to TRBJ2-5; D is unclear. The CDR3 length is 14 residues. Between the trimmed V and J ends, which lost 0 bases and 2 bases, there was a span of 7 bases. CDR1 and CDR2 from the germline V gene are ENHRY and SYGVKD. CDR3 protein: CAISESGSQETQYF. The DNA of the CDR3 is TGTGCCATCAGTGAGTCGGGCAGTCAAGAGACCCAGTACTTC.

The V call is TRBV4-3, the J call TRBJ1-1; D ambiguous. Germline V CDR1 and CDR2: LGHNA, YSLEER. The CDR3 length is 13 residues. Trimming stripped 1 base from V and 1 base from J, with 4 bases between. The CDR3 sequence is CASSQVRNTEAFF. CDR3 DNA: TGCGCCAGCAGCCAAGTGAGGAACACTGAAGCTTTCTTT.

V gene TRBV5-6 combines with J gene TRBJ2-5; possible D gene TRBD2, 6 bases. Germline CDR1 and CDR2: SGHDT and YYEEEE. Trimming pared 4 bases from V and 5 bases from J, leaving 12 bases between. CDR3 length equals 13 residues. The CDR3 DNA follows: TGTGCCAGCAGCCGGGAGCCCCAGGAGACCCAGTACTTC. This codes for CASSREPQETQYF. The variable domain in full, completed from reference TRBV5-6 and TRBJ2-5, reads DAGVTQSPTHLIKTRGQQVTLRCSPKSGHDTVSWYQQALGQGPQFIFQYYEEEERQRGNFPDRFSGHQFPNYSSELNVNALLLGDSALYLCASSREPQETQYFGPGTRLLVL.

The chain couples TRBV6-6 to TRBJ2-3; maybe TRBD2 (5 bases). The CDR3 runs 15 residues. Germline V gene data show CDR1 as MNHNY and CDR2 as SVGAGI (reference sequence). V was cut by 6 bases and J by 0 bases, with 13 bases left in between. CDR3 nucleotide sequence: TGTGCCAGCAGCACGGGGATTTCTAGCACAGATACGCAGTATTTT. Its protein is CASSTGISSTDTQYF.